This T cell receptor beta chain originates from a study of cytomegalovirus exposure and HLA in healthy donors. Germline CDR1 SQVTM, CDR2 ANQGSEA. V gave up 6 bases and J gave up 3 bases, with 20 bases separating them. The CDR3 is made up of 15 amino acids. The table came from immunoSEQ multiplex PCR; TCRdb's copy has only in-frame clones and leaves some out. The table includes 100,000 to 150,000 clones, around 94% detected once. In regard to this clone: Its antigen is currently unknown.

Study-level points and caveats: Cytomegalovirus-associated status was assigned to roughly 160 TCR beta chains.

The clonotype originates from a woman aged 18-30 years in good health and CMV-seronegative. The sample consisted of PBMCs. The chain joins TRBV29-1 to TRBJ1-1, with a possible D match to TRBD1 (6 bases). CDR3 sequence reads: CSVRYRVIIDTEAFF. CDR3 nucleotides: TGCAGCGTACGCTACAGGGTGATTATTGACACTGAAGCTTTCTTT.